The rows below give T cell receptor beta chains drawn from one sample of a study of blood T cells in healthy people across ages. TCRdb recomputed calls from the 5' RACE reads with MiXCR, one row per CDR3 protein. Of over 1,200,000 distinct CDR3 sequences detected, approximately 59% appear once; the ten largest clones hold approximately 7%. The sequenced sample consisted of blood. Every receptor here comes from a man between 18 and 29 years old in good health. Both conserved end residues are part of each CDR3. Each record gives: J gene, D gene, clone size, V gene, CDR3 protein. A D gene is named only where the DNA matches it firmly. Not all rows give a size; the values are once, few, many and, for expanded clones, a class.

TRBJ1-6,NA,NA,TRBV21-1,CASTGWASRLNSPLHF
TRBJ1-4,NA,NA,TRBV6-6,CASSDVQGNEKLFF
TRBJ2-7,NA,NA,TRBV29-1,CSVRQGSDGEQYF
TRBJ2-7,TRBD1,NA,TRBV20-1,CSAGLQGAYEQYF
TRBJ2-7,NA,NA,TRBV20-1,CSARGGDSYEQYF
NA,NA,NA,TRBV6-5,CASSYLGADEQYF
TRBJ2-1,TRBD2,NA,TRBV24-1,CATSDLPGLATDGSYNEQFF
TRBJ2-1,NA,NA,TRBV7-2,CASSLGLLINEQFF
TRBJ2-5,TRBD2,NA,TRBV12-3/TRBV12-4,CASSSRLAEIQETQYF
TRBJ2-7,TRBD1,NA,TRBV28,CASSPEDRLRDEQYF
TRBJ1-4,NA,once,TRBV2,CASSEFSYEKLFF
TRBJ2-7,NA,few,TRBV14,CASSPRGQLDEQYF
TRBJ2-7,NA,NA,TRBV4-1,CASSQAPLVGEQYF
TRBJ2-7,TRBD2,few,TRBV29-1,CSVIGLAGGSYEQYF
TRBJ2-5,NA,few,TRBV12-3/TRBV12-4,CASIAAKETQYF
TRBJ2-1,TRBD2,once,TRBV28,CALSSGPYNEQFF
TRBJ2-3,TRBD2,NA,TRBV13,CASSPLTSGSVADTQYF
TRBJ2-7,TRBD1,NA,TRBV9,CASSEGTGQGYEQYF
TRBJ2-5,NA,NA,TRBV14,CASSKGPSYNEQYF
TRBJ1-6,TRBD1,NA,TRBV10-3,CAISGAGGSSPLHF
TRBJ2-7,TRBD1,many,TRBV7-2,CASSPRQGAREQYF
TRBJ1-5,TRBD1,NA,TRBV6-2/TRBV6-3,CASGEDRATYSNQPQHF
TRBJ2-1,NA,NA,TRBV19,CASSMVRDNEQFF
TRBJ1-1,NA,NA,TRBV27,CASSLLTTSEAFF
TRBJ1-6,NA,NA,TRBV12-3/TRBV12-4,CASSMRPRLYNSPLHF
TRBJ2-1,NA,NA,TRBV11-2,CASSLEGTGLVNEQFF
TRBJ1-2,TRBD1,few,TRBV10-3,CAISESEQGGRGYTF
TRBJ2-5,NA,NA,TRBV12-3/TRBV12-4,CASSFGVGTQYF
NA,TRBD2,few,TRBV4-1,CASSHVAPFGGRAGEETQYF
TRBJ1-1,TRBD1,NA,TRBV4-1,CASSQVGQGDTEAFF
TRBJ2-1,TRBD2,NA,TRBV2,CASSHTTSGGAFSYNEQFF
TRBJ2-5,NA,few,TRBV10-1,CASSLKVAVQETQYF
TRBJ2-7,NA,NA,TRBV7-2,CASSLVRQGRSYEQYF
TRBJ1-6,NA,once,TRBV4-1,CASSQVIERINSPLHF
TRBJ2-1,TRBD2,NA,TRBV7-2,CASSLVGGGLKDEQFF
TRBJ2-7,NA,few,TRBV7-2,CASSFRGMVYEQYF
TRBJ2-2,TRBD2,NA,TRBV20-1,CSARALAGGPGTGELFF
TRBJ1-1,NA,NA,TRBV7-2,CASRIQLNTEAFF
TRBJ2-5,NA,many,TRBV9,CASSGGTHQETQYF
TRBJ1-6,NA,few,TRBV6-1,CASREQKTYNSPLHF
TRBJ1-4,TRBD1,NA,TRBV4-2,CASSRTEGTGEKLFF
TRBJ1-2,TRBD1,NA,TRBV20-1,CSAGPGQGKGYTF
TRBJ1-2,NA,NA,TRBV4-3,CASSQARADNGYTF